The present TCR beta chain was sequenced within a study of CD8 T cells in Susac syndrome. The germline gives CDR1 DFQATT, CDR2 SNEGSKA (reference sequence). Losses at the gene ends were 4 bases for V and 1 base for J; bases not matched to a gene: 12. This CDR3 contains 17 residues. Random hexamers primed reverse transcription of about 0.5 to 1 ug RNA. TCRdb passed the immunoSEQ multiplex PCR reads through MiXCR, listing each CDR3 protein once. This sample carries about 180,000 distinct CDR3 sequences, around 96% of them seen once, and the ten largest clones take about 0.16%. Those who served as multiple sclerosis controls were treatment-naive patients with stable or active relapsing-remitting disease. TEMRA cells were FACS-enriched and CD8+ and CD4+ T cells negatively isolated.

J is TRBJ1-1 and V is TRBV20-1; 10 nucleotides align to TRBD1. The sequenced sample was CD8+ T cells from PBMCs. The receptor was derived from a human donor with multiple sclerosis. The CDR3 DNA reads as TGCAGTGCTACCGGGACAGGGGCCTTGGGGCGGAACACTGAAGCTTTCTTT. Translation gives CSATGTGALGRNTEAFF.